This T cell receptor (beta chain) was observed in a study of T cells in Graves' hyperthyroidism and ophthalmopathy. Study outcomes and limitations: A model using 13 V-J features told ophthalmopathy apart from stable hyperthyroidism.

The length of the CDR3 is 12 residues. Germline CDR1 reads ENHRY; CDR2 reads SYGVKD. The ends lost 6 bases at V and 11 bases at J; junction bases unmatched: 7. The CDR3 regions of TCR beta were amplified from RNA transcripts. HTBI primers were the set used in a first-round RT-PCR of the TCR CDR3. MiXCR was run by TCRdb on the multiplex PCR reads, yielding one entry per CDR3 protein. The sample lists approximately 640,000 distinct CDR3 sequences, 45% occurring once. Ten or more counts support this clonotype. What it recognizes is unknown. This TCR was recovered from an adult man with Graves' disease, either hyperthyroidism or ophthalmopathy (not recorded which). Sequenced sample: peripheral blood or thyroid tissue (not recorded which). The genes are TRBV10-3 and TRBJ1-1, with 9 nucleotides matching TRBD1. DNA of the CDR3: TGTGCCATCAGCTCCGGGACAGGGAACGCTTTCTTT. Its protein is CAISSGTGNAFF.